The rows below give T cell receptor beta chains drawn from one sample of a study of regulatory T cells in long-lasting Graves disease. Via MiXCR, TCRdb re-called the multiplex PCR reads, giving one row per CDR3 protein. The table shows around 460,000 distinct CDR3 sequences, with 11% to 15% occurring only once. Separately, the same data were catalogued under a study of T cells in Graves' hyperthyroidism and ophthalmopathy.

The sample in question was peripheral blood mononuclear cells (PBMCs), obtained at new diagnosis, from a patient treated with antithyroid drugs. These receptor sequences come from a woman aged 45-59 years with Graves disease. Both conserved end residues are part of each CDR3. A D gene is named only where the DNA matches it firmly. Where a row states a size, it is once, few, many or the class of an expanded clone; other rows omit it.

j_gene	abundance	v_gene	d_gene	CDR3aa	CDR3nt
TRBJ2-1	many	TRBV28	TRBD1	CASSSTGETISYNEQFF	TGTGCCAGCAGTTCCACAGGGGAGACTATCTCCTACAATGAGCAGTTCTTC
TRBJ2-7	-	TRBV20-1	-	CSAKTGTNYEQYF	TGCAGTGCCAAGACAGGTACTAACTACGAGCAGTACTTC
TRBJ1-6	-	TRBV28	-	CASSLQGGSPLHF	TGTGCCAGCAGTTTACAGGGAGGGTCACCCCTCCACTTT
TRBJ1-2	-	TRBV12-3/TRBV12-4	TRBD1	CASSSGDRVGTF	TGTGCCAGCAGTTCAGGGGACAGGGTGGGCACCTTC
TRBJ2-4	-	TRBV7-7	-	CASSLVDKVGVRDTKNIQYF	TGTGCTAGCAGCTTAGTTGACAAGGTTGGCGTTCGGGACACCAAAAACATTCAGTACTTC
TRBJ1-1	-	TRBV19	-	CASRAPRPPPEAFF	TGTGCCAGTAGGGCCCCGAGACCGCCGCCTGAAGCTTTCTTT
TRBJ2-1	many	TRBV5-1	-	CASLQTPGWDEQFF	TGCGCCAGCCTACAGACCCCGGGGTGGGATGAGCAGTTCTTC
TRBJ2-7	few	TRBV5-1	TRBD2	CASSLELMGSPGGEQYF	TGCGCCAGCAGCTTGGAGCTTATGGGGAGTCCGGGGGGAGAGCAGTACTTC
TRBJ2-7	-	TRBV5-4	-	CASSLGQNLYEQYF	TGTGCCAGCAGCTTGGGGCAGAACCTCTACGAGCAGTACTTC
TRBJ1-1	-	TRBV6-1	TRBD1	CASSPTGGGTEAFF	TGTGCCAGCAGTCCGACAGGGGGCGGCACTGAAGCTTTCTTT
TRBJ1-2	many	TRBV18	-	CASSGQGPSYGYTF	TGTGCCAGCTCTGGTCAAGGGCCTAGCTATGGCTACACCTTC
TRBJ1-1	few	TRBV6-1	-	CASRGTEAFF	TGTGCCAGCAGGGGCACTGAAGCTTTCTTT
TRBJ1-1	many	TRBV29-1	-	CSVGAGDEAFF	TGCAGCGTCGGAGCAGGGGATGAAGCTTTCTTT
TRBJ2-5	few	TRBV7-3	-	CASSSTRQETQYF	TGTGCCAGCAGCTCTACTCGACAAGAGACCCAGTACTTC
TRBJ1-4	-	TRBV10-2	-	CAGSETGLSNEKLFF	TGCGCCGGCAGTGAGACGGGCCTGAGTAATGAAAAACTGTTTTTT
TRBJ2-7	-	TRBV20-1	-	CSARKPDEQYF	TGCAGTGCTAGAAAGCCGGACGAGCAGTACTTC
TRBJ2-3	many	TRBV5-1	TRBD2	CASSLGGLAGATDTQYF	TGCGCCAGCAGCTTGGGGGGACTAGCGGGAGCCACAGATACGCAGTATTTT
TRBJ2-1	-	TRBV19	TRBD1	CASSMTGTYYNEQFF	TGTGCCAGTAGTATGACAGGGACATACTACAATGAGCAGTTCTTC
TRBJ1-2	few	TRBV5-1	-	CASSQSLQGWGYGYTF	TGCGCCAGCAGCCAATCGTTACAGGGATGGGGCTATGGCTACACCTTC
TRBJ2-7	many	TRBV28	TRBD2	CASTSPGTSGTYEQYF	TGTGCCAGCACTAGTCCTGGGACTAGCGGAACCTACGAGCAGTACTTC
TRBJ2-3	many	TRBV11-2	-	CASSLGGTGTDTQYF	TGTGCCAGCAGCTTAGGGGGCACAGGGACAGATACGCAGTATTTT
TRBJ2-7	many	TRBV2	-	CASRRQDDAYEQYF	TGTGCCAGCAGGAGACAGGATGACGCCTACGAGCAGTACTTC
TRBJ2-6	-	TRBV7-9	-	CASSPRQRTQVSGANVLTF	TGTGCCAGCAGCCCGAGACAACGGACCCAGGTTTCTGGGGCCAACGTCCTGACTTTC
TRBJ1-2	few	TRBV18	-	CASSPRLGEDYGYTF	TGTGCCAGCTCACCGCGTCTAGGGGAGGACTATGGCTACACCTTC
TRBJ1-1	few	TRBV4-2	-	CASSQDSKMNTEAFF	TGTGCCAGCAGCCAAGATAGCAAAATGAACACTGAAGCTTTCTTT
TRBJ2-7	many	TRBV12-3/TRBV12-4	-	CASSLLDDYEQYF	TGTGCCAGCAGTTTGTTAGATGATTACGAGCAGTACTTC
TRBJ2-1	few	TRBV19	-	CASVRAGSGTYNEQFF	TGTGCCAGTGTTCGGGCGGGATCCGGAACCTACAATGAGCAGTTCTTC
TRBJ2-3	many	TRBV2	TRBD1	CASSKDRVFADTQYF	TGTGCCAGCAGTAAGGACAGGGTATTTGCAGATACGCAGTATTTT
TRBJ1-2	few	TRBV18	TRBD1	CASSPPGTGGPRGKLNGYTF	TGTGCCAGCTCACCACCCGGGACAGGAGGACCTCGGGGGAAATTGAATGGCTACACCTTC
TRBJ2-7	many	TRBV28	-	CASSNLVYEQYF	TGTGCCAGCAGCAACCTGGTCTACGAGCAGTACTTC
TRBJ2-7	many	TRBV5-5	TRBD2	CASYPGLAGVEQYF	TGTGCCAGCTACCCGGGACTAGCGGGAGTCGAGCAGTACTTC
TRBJ2-3	many	TRBV5-1	TRBD1	CASSTTTGTDTQYF	TGTGCCAGCAGCACAACGACAGGGACAGATACGCAGTATTTT
TRBJ2-5	-	TRBV12-3/TRBV12-4	-	CASSFSPAEQETQYF	TGTGCCAGCAGTTTCTCACCAGCGGAACAAGAGACCCAGTACTTC
TRBJ2-1	-	TRBV25-1	-	CASSEYTDRHTYNEQFF	TGTGCCAGCAGTGAATATACCGACAGGCATACCTACAATGAGCAGTTCTTC
TRBJ2-3	-	TRBV4-1	-	CASSQDSTGRFTDTQYF	TGCGCCAGCAGCCAAGATTCGACTGGAAGATTCACAGATACGCAGTATTTT
TRBJ2-1	few	TRBV10-2	-	CASSDPNRGNEQFF	TGCGCCAGCAGTGACCCTAATCGGGGGAATGAGCAGTTCTTC
TRBJ2-7	many	TRBV6-2/TRBV6-3	TRBD2	CASSEDLPWVAGGSYEQYF	TGTGCCAGCAGTGAAGATCTGCCGTGGGTAGCGGGAGGATCCTACGAGCAGTACTTC
TRBJ2-2	-	TRBV5-4	TRBD1	CASSPRRDRVLGAGELFF	TGTGCCAGCAGCCCTCGGCGCGACAGGGTACTGGGGGCCGGGGAGCTGTTTTTT
TRBJ2-2	many	TRBV11-1	-	CASSSDRQLDTGELFF	TGTGCCAGCAGCTCCGACAGGCAGTTAGACACCGGGGAGCTGTTTTTT
TRBJ2-5	many	TRBV18	TRBD1	CASSPKTGQIQETQYF	TGTGCCAGCTCACCAAAGACAGGGCAGATCCAAGAGACCCAGTACTTC
TRBJ2-7	-	TRBV3-1	-	CASSQDSLLPYEQYF	TGTGCCAGCAGCCAAGACTCCCTACTTCCCTACGAGCAGTACTTC
TRBJ2-1	-	TRBV7-9	TRBD2	CASNLIPTSASYNEQFF	TGTGCCAGCAACTTAATTCCGACTAGCGCCTCCTACAATGAGCAGTTCTTC
TRBJ1-1	few	TRBV27	-	CASGGYTEAFF	TGTGCCAGCGGTGGGTACACTGAAGCTTTCTTT
TRBJ1-2	-	TRBV7-9	-	CASTVRQSEGYTF	TGTGCCAGCACCGTGAGACAGAGCGAAGGCTACACCTTC
TRBJ2-2	-	TRBV19	-	CASSIDGVGLAPGELFF	TGTGCCAGTAGTATAGATGGCGTGGGTCTAGCCCCCGGGGAGCTGTTTTTT
TRBJ2-5	few	TRBV29-1	TRBD2	CSVGLAGGPETQYF	TGCAGCGTTGGACTAGCGGGAGGGCCAGAGACCCAGTACTTC
TRBJ1-1	few	TRBV5-8	-	CASSLGVGAEAFF	TGTGCCAGCAGCTTGGGGGTAGGCGCTGAAGCTTTCTTT
TRBJ1-3	-	TRBV30	-	CAWNPGRTGNTIYF	TGTGCCTGGAATCCAGGGCGTACTGGAAACACCATATATTTT